This entry is about one T cell receptor beta chain. The data stem from a study of breast tumors, draining lymph nodes, adjacent tissues. TCRdb itself ran the multiplex PCR reads through MiXCR, one entry per CDR3 protein. The repertoire includes 200,000 to 250,000 distinct CDR3 sequences, under 40% of them detected once, and approximately 3.5% sits in the top ten. Breast cancer patients provided tissue from their axillary draining lymph nodes. The origin of this receptor is a female donor with breast cancer. Some clones in this sample may be carry-over from other donors' samples. The sample comprised axillary lymph node tissue.

CDR3 DNA: TGTGCCAGCAGACTCCCGGGACAGGGGACCGGGGAGCTGTTTTTT. Protein sequence: CASRLPGQGTGELFF. The chain joins TRBV2 to TRBJ2-2, with 10 bases matching TRBD1. The CDR3 totals 15 residues. The V gene's germline CDR1 is SNHLY and CDR2 FYNNEI. V gave up 6 bases and J gave up 5 bases; unmatched junction bases: 6.